Detailed here is one T cell receptor beta chain. These data belong to a study of blood T cell repertoires in COVID-19. After removal of 2 bases from V and 5 bases from J, the junction contained 8 bases not matched to a gene. Germline lookup yields CDR1 MNHEY and CDR2 SVGAGI. The CDR3 extends over 15 amino acids. Using immunoSEQ multiplex PCR, the repertoire was profiled, and TCRdb retains in-frame clones only, with some absent. The sample lists more than 100,000 clones, roughly 79% occurring once. The rearrangement uses TRBV6-5 and TRBJ2-5; TRBD2 matches at 7 bases. The clonotype was recovered from a man between 65 and 85 years old with acute or convalescent COVID-19. Material: peripheral blood. The CDR3 DNA sequence: TGTGCCAGCAGTTACCTAGGCCGGCGGGGGGAGACCCAGTACTTC. This codes for CASSYLGRRGETQYF.